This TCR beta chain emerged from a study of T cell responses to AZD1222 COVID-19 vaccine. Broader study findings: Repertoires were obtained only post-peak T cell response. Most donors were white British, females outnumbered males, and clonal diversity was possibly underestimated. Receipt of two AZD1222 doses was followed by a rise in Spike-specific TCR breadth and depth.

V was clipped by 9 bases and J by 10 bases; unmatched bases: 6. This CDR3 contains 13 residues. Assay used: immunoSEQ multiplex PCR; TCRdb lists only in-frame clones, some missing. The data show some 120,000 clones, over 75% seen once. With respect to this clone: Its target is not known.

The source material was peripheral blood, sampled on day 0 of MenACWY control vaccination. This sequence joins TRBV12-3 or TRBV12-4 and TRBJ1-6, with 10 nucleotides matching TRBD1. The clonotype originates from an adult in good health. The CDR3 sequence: CASSRDRGSPLHF. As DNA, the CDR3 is TGTGCCAGTTCCCGGGACAGGGGATCACCCCTCCACTTT.